This T cell receptor beta chain stems from a study of cytomegalovirus exposure and HLA in healthy donors. Study summary: The approximately 130 validation repertoires matched the 600 to 700 first-cohort repertoires in platform, a later analysis reported. Study conclusions and caveats: Most sequenced TCRs were rare (though some public TCRs occurred in many donors). Listed as cytomegalovirus-associated were roughly 180 TCR beta chains. CMV antigen specificity of a few CMV-associated chains was confirmed in vitro.

V lost 2 bases, J lost 3 bases, and 6 bases stayed unmatched. This CDR3 has 15 amino acids. Germline assignment: CDR1 GTSNPN and CDR2 SVGIG (reference sequence). Libraries were prepared by immunoSEQ multiplex PCR; TCRdb keeps only in-frame clonotypes and omits some of them. The data contain 150,000 to 200,000 clones, 80% to 90% of them singletons. Turning to this clone: The antigen remains unidentified.

This clonotype was obtained from a woman under 40 in good health and CMV-seronegative. Specimen: PBMCs. V and J are TRBV30 and TRBJ2-2; 7 bases match TRBD1. The CDR3 DNA follows: TGTGCCTGGAGTTTACAGGGGTCCGACACCGGGGAGCTGTTTTTT. Its protein product is CAWSLQGSDTGELFF.